The 12 T cell receptor beta chains below all came from one sample that was sequenced in a study of T cells in Graves' hyperthyroidism and ophthalmopathy. TCR beta CDR3 sequences were amplified from RNA transcripts. Primed by the HTBI set, a first-round RT-PCR was run on the TCR CDR3. Using its own MiXCR run on the multiplex PCR reads, TCRdb lists one record per CDR3 protein. The sample has more than 350,000 distinct CDR3 sequences; roughly 15% are singletons. Sequencing was performed on blood. These receptors all stem from a woman aged 30 to 39 with Graves' ophthalmopathy.

At least ten counts were recorded for this clonotype. The chain has TRBV28 and TRBJ2-7, with D perhaps matching TRBD2 (6 bases). This CDR3 region has 14 residues. The ends were cut back, 5 bases at V and 4 bases at J, with 15 bases in the middle. Looked up from germline, CDR1 is MDHEN and CDR2 is SYDVKM. The CDR3 DNA reads TGTGCCAGCAGTGGGATTATGGGAGGTTACGAGCAGTACTTC. Translated: CASSGIMGGYEQYF.

This rearrangement joins TRBV4-1 to TRBJ2-5, with D hard to call. The CDR3 loop spans 14 amino acids. Trimming took 3 bases from V and 2 from J, leaving 10 bases between them. The germline V gene encodes CDR1 MGHRA and CDR2 YSYEKL. In DNA form, the CDR3 reads TGCGCCAGCAGCCATTACTTGCATCAAGAGACCCAGTACTTC. This gives the protein CASSHYLHQETQYF.

This clonotype has ten or more counts. The V and J genes are TRBV28 and TRBJ1-5; D gene ambiguous. Per germline, CDR1 MDHEN and CDR2 SYDVKM. Trimming removed 2 bases from V and 8 bases from J, with 13 bases in between. The CDR3 is made up of 14 amino acids. The CDR3 region has the DNA TGTGCCAGCAGTTTACGGAGGTTCATGGAGCCCCAGCATTTT. As protein: CASSLRRFMEPQHF.

The chain links TRBV7-9 to TRBJ1-6; D call uncertain. The V and J ends lost 3 bases and 4 bases respectively, with 16 bases between them. The CDR3 totals 17 residues. CDR1 is SEHNR, CDR2 FQNEAQ, per germline (reference sequence). The chain's CDR3 is CASSFGPQDPYNSPLHF. The CDR3 nucleotides are TGTGCCAGCAGCTTTGGGCCCCAGGACCCTTATAATTCACCCCTCCACTTT.

Ten or more counts support this clonotype. V is TRBV19 and J is TRBJ2-3, with 10 bases aligning to TRBD2. The CDR3 spans 16 residues. Germline CDR1 is LNHDA and CDR2 is SQIVND (reference sequence). Losses at the gene ends were 3 bases for V and 1 base for J; bases not matched to a gene: 4. The CDR3, as DNA: TGTGCCAGTAGTATGGGGGGGACTAGCGGCACAGATACGCAGTATTTT. Protein sequence: CASSMGGTSGTDTQYF. Drawing the rest from reference TRBV19 and TRBJ2-3, the complete variable domain is DGGITQSPKYLFRKEGQNVTLSCEQNLNHDAMYWYRQDPGQGLRLIYYSQIVNDFQKGDIAEGYSVSREKKESFPLTVTSAQKNPTAFYLCASSMGGTSGTDTQYFGPGTRLTVL.

The chain combines TRBV28 with TRBJ2-5; D possibly corresponds to TRBD2 (5 bases). Germline V gives CDR1 MDHEN, CDR2 SYDVKM. The CDR3 is 14 residues long. V gave up 4 bases and J gave up 4 bases, with 13 bases separating them. The CDR3 bases are TGTGCCAGCAGTTCGGGATCTTCTCCAGAGACCCAGTACTTC. Translated: CASSSGSSPETQYF.

The chain recombines TRBV20-1 with TRBJ1-2; D is ambiguous. The CDR3 extends over 14 amino acids. CDR1 and CDR2 (germline): DFQATT, SNEGSKA (reference sequence). V was pared by 5 bases and J by 5 bases, with 18 bases between. The CDR3 coding sequence is TGCAGTGCTCTTAACCCATCGTTAGCATATGGCTACACCTTC. Residues: CSALNPSLAYGYTF.

The rearrangement links TRBV2 to TRBJ2-5; TRBD2 aligns across 8 bases. Germline V gives CDR1 SNHLY, CDR2 FYNNEI. The CDR3 totals 17 residues. Trimming took 2 bases from V and 5 from J; bases not matched to a gene: 13. The CDR3 bases are TGTGCCAGCAGTGAATGGTCCGGCCCGGGGGGGCAGGAGACCCAGTACTTC. This codes for CASSEWSGPGGQETQYF.

This clonotype appeared many times. The V call is TRBV12-3 or TRBV12-4, the J call TRBJ1-5, with TRBD1 identical over 8 bases. This CDR3 is 16 amino acids long. V gave up 3 bases and J gave up 3 bases; unmatched junction bases: 7. CDR3 residues: CASSLGAGGYNQPQHF. Here the CDR3 DNA reads TGTGCCAGCAGTTTGGGGGCAGGGGGCTACAATCAGCCCCAGCATTTT.

The chain links TRBV25-1 to TRBJ1-6; D gene uncertain. The CDR3 is 13 residues long. The V gene's germline CDR1 is MGHDK and CDR2 SYGVNS. V lost 0 bases and J lost 9, with 6 bases in between. The CDR3 region has the DNA TGTGCCAGCAGTGAATATCGGTCTTCACCCCTCCACTTT. Protein product: CASSEYRSSPLHF.

This clonotype appeared many times. The V gene is TRBV18, the J gene TRBJ2-3; TRBD2 matches 7 bases. The ends lost 2 bases at V and 3 bases at J; junction bases unmatched: 5. CDR1 is KGHSH and CDR2 is LQKENI in the germline V gene. The CDR3 is made up of 15 amino acids. The CDR3, as DNA: TGTGCCAGCTCACCAGGCGGGGGACGGACAGATACGCAGTATTTT. Protein: CASSPGGGRTDTQYF.

In its sample, this clonotype was seen many times. The chain couples TRBV2 to TRBJ2-1; 9 bases fit TRBD2. CDR1 is SNHLY, CDR2 FYNNEI, per germline. Germline trimming cut 2 bases from V and 5 bases from J; bases unmatched to any gene: 7. The length of the CDR3 is 16 residues. The CDR3 DNA reads TGTGCCAGCAGTGAACCAGGGGCGGGGGGGCACAATGAGCAGTTCTTC. It is translated as CASSEPGAGGHNEQFF.